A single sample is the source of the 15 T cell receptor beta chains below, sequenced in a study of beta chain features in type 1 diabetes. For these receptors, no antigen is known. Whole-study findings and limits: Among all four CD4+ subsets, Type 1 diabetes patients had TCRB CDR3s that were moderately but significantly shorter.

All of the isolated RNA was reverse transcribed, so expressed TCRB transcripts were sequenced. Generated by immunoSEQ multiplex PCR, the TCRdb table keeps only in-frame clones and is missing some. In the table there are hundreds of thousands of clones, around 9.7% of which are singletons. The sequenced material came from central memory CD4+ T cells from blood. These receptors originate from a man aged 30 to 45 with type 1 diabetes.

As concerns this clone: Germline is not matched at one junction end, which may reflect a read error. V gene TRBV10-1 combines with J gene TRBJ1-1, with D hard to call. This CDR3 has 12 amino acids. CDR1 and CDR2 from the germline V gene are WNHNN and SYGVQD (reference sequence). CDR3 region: CAIFDGNTEAFF. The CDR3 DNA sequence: TGTGCCATCTTCGACGGGAACACTGAAGCTTTCTTT.

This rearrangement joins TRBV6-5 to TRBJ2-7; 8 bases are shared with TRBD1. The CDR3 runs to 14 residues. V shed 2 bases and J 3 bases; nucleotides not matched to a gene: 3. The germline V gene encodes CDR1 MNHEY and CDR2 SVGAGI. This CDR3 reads CASSYQGAGYEQYF. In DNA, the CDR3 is TGTGCCAGCAGTTACCAGGGGGCGGGCTACGAGCAGTACTTC.

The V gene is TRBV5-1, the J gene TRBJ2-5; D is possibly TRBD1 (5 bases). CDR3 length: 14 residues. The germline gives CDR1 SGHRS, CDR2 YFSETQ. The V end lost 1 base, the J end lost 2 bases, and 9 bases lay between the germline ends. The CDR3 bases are TGCGCCAGCAGCTTGTTGCCAGGGCAAGAGACCCAGTACTTC. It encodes CASSLLPGQETQYF.

CDR3: CASSQAGGPLTEAFF. CDR3 bases: TGCGCCAGCAGCCAAGCGGGCGGTCCCCTCACTGAAGCTTTCTTT. V is TRBV4-3 and J is TRBJ1-1; D is undetermined. CDR3 size: 15 residues. Germline assignment: CDR1 LGHNA and CDR2 YSLEER. V was trimmed by 1 base and J by 4 bases, leaving 13 bases between them.

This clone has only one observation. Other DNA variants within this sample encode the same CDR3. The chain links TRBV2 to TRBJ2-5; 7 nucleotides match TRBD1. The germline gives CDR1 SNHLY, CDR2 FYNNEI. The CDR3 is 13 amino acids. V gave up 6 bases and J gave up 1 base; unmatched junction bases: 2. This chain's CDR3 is CASSRQGQETQYF. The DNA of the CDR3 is TGTGCCAGCAGCCGACAGGGCCAAGAGACCCAGTACTTC. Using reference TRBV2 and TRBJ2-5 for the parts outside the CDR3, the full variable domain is EPEVTQTPSHQVTQMGQEVILRCVPISNHLYFYWYRQILGQKVEFLVSFYNNEISEKSEIFDDQFSVERPDGSNFTLKIRSTKLEDSAMYFCASSRQGQETQYFGPGTRLLVL.

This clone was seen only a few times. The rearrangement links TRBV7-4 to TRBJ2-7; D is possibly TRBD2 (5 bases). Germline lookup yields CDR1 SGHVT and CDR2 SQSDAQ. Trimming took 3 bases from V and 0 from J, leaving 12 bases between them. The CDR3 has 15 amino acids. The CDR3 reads CASSFTPGSSYEQYF. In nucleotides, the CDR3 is TGTGCCAGCAGCTTTACCCCGGGAAGCTCCTACGAGCAGTACTTC.

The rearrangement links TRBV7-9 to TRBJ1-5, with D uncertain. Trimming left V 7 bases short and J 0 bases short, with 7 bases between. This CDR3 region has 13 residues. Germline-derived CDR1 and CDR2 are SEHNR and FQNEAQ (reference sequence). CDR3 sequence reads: CASTSGSNQPQHF. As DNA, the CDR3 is TGTGCCAGCACCTCTGGTAGCAATCAGCCCCAGCATTTT.

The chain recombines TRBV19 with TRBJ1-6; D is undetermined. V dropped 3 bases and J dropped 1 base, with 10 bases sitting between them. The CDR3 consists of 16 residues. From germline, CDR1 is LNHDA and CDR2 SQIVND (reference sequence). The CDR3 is CASSIFSASYNSPLHF. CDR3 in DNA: TGTGCCAGTAGTATCTTTTCTGCGTCCTATAATTCACCCCTCCACTTT.

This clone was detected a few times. The CDR3 sequence: CASSYDRENSPLHF. In DNA form, the CDR3 reads TGTGCCAGCAGTTATGACAGGGAAAATTCACCCCTCCACTTT. The V and J genes are TRBV11-2 and TRBJ1-6, with 7 positions matching TRBD1. The ends lost 6 bases at V and 7 bases at J; junction bases unmatched: 6. The CDR3 has 14 residues. Germline CDR1 and CDR2: SGHAT and FQNNGV.

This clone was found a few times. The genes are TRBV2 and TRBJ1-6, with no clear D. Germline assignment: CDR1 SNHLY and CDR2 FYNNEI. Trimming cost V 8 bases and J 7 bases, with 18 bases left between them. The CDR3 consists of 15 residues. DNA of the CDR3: TGTGCCAGCCGCACCACGGGTTTGGGCAATTCACCCCTCCACTTT. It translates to CASRTTGLGNSPLHF.

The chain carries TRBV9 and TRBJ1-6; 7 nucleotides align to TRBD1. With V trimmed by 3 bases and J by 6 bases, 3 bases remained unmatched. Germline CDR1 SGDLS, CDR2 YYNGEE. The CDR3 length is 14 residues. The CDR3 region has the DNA TGTGCCAGCAGCGCCCGGGACAGTAATTCACCCCTCCACTTT. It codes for CASSARDSNSPLHF.

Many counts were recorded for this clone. CDR3 nucleotides: TGTGCCAGCAGTCGCAGGACAGGGACGGATCCCCTACATGAAAAACTGTTTTTT. Protein product: CASSRRTGTDPLHEKLFF. This chain connects TRBV27 to TRBJ1-4, with 8 bases matching TRBD1. With V trimmed by 5 bases and J by 6 bases, 17 bases remained unmatched. Looked up from germline, CDR1 is MNHEY and CDR2 is SMNVEV (reference sequence). There are 18 residues in the CDR3.

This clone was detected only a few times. The CDR3 reads CASSQEGTGDEKLFF. Written as DNA, the CDR3 is TGCGCCAGCAGCCAAGAAGGGACAGGGGATGAAAAACTGTTTTTT. This chain joins TRBV4-3 and TRBJ1-4; 10 positions agree with TRBD1. This CDR3 spans 15 amino acids. CDR1 is LGHNA, CDR2 YSLEER, per germline. V shed 0 bases and J 6 bases; nucleotides not matched to a gene: 1.

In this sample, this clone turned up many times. CDR3 in DNA: TGTGCCAGCAGCGTGACTAGCGACCACGAGCAGTACTTC. It specifies CASSVTSDHEQYF. The rearrangement joins TRBV7-2 to TRBJ2-7; 8 bases are shared with TRBD2. This CDR3 region has 13 residues. CDR1 is SGHTA and CDR2 is FQGNSA in the germline V gene. V lost 5 bases, J lost 5 bases, and 5 bases stayed unmatched.

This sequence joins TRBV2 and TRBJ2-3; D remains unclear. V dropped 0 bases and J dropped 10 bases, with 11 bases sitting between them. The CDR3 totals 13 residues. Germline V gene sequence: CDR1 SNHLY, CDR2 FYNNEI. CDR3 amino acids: CASSEALLGSQYF. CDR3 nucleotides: TGTGCCAGCAGTGAAGCGCTTCTTGGATCGCAGTATTTT.